The 12 T cell receptor beta chains below were found in one sample sequenced in a study of blood T cell repertoires in COVID-19. The assay was immunoSEQ multiplex PCR, and TCRdb's table has in-frame clones only and misses some. The sample lists some 150,000 clones, roughly 88% occurring once. The specimen was PBMCs or T cells enriched from blood (not recorded which). The source of these receptors is a man aged 45-65 years who had recovered from COVID-19.

The J gene is TRBJ1-5, the V gene TRBV6-5, with TRBD1 identical over 10 bases. The V and J ends lost 6 bases and 5 bases, in that order; junction bases with no gene match: 4. Germline V gene sequence: CDR1 MNHEY, CDR2 SVGAGI. This CDR3 contains 14 residues. CDR3 sequence reads: CASSRTGGYQPQHF. The CDR3 DNA follows: TGTGCCAGCAGCCGGACAGGGGGATATCAGCCCCAGCATTTT.

The chain links TRBV19 to TRBJ2-5; D is uncertain. CDR3 length: 16 residues. The germline CDR1 and CDR2 sequences are LNHDA and SQIVND (reference sequence). Trimming removed 1 base from V and 1 base from J, with 13 bases in between. In DNA, the CDR3 is TGTGCCAGTAGTATAGGCTACGCGTCACCCCAAGAGACCCAGTACTTC. Residues: CASSIGYASPQETQYF. Supplemented by reference TRBV19 and TRBJ2-5, the full variable domain reads DGGITQSPKYLFRKEGQNVTLSCEQNLNHDAMYWYRQDPGQGLRLIYYSQIVNDFQKGDIAEGYSVSREKKESFPLTVTSAQKNPTAFYLCASSIGYASPQETQYFGPGTRLLVL.

J is TRBJ2-7 and V is TRBV28; 9 bases match TRBD2. V dropped 5 bases and J dropped 3; count of bases not matched to a gene: 8. Germline V gene sequence: CDR1 MDHEN, CDR2 SYDVKM. The CDR3 runs to 15 residues. CDR3 bases: TGTGCCAGCAGTAAATGGACTAGCGTAAACTACGAGCAGTACTTC. The encoded protein is CASSKWTSVNYEQYF.

V gene TRBV5-3 combines with J gene TRBJ2-7, with 8 bases matching TRBD1. TRBV5-3 is given ORF status, its function remaining uncertain. The CDR3 spans 17 residues. Trimming removed 3 bases from V and 3 bases from J; junction bases left unmatched: 14. The CDR3 sequence is CARSYPLPGQVNYEQYF. The CDR3 nucleotides are TGTGCCAGAAGCTACCCACTACCGGGACAGGTCAACTACGAGCAGTACTTC.

The chain links TRBV11-3 to TRBJ1-6; 9 nucleotides match TRBD1. The CDR3 is 14 amino acids. Germline V gene lookup returns CDR1 SGHNT and CDR2 YENEEA. J was trimmed by 7 bases and V by 5 bases; bases with no gene match: 3. The CDR3 nucleotides read TGTGCCAGCAGCCTCGGGACAGGGAATTCACCCCTCCACTTT. Its translation: CASSLGTGNSPLHF.

The genes are TRBV5-1 and TRBJ2-7, with a weak D call TRBD2 (6 bases). Germline lookup yields CDR1 SGHRS and CDR2 YFSETQ. V lost 4 bases, J lost 2 bases, and 19 bases lay in between. The CDR3 runs to 16 residues. CDR3 bases: TGCGCCAGCAGCCCAAATTCCGGGAGCCCGACCTACGAGCAGTACTTC. It yields the protein CASSPNSGSPTYEQYF.

This clone has a handful of counts. This chain connects TRBV9 to TRBJ1-2, with D possibly TRBD1 on 6 matching bases. V lost 3 bases to trimming and J lost 7 bases, with 16 bases between them. CDR1 and CDR2 from the germline V gene are SGDLS and YYNGEE. The CDR3 runs 14 residues. The DNA for the CDR3 is TGTGCCAGCAGCGGAGGGACACCTTGGGCTGGCTACACCTTC. The encoded protein is CASSGGTPWAGYTF.

This clone has just a few counts. This chain joins TRBV5-1 and TRBJ2-1; D remains ambiguous. The CDR3 has 16 residues. V was shortened by 0 bases and J by 0 bases, with 10 bases between the two germline ends. The V gene's germline CDR1 is SGHRS and CDR2 YFSETQ. CDR3 amino acids: CASSLVAFNSYNEQFF. The CDR3 DNA reads as TGCGCCAGCAGCTTGGTGGCTTTCAACTCCTACAATGAGCAGTTCTTC.

The chain has TRBV5-1 and TRBJ1-1, with 7 bases identical to TRBD1. CDR1 and CDR2 from the germline V gene are SGHRS and YFSETQ. V lost 0 bases, J lost 4 bases, and 6 bases stayed unmatched. The length of the CDR3 is 15 residues. The CDR3 reads CASSLAGQGGTEAFF. The CDR3 coding sequence is TGCGCCAGCAGCTTGGCGGGGCAGGGGGGCACTGAAGCTTTCTTT.

CDR3 nucleotide sequence: TGTGCCAGCAGTCCGAGCGGAATCAGCTCCTACGAGCAGTACTTC. Protein sequence: CASSPSGISSYEQYF. The chain recombines TRBV6-5 with TRBJ2-7; D is perhaps TRBD2 (5 bases). The CDR3 has 15 residues. Germline V gene data show CDR1 as MNHEY and CDR2 as SVGAGI. Deletions cut 5 bases from V and 0 bases from J, with 14 bases between.

J is TRBJ1-1 and V is TRBV29-1; a weak D match, TRBD1 (5 bases). Germline V gene data show CDR1 as SQVTM and CDR2 as ANQGSEA. CDR3 length: 14 amino acids. The germline V and J ends were trimmed by 7 bases and 3 bases, with 18 bases remaining between them. The CDR3 DNA sequence: TGCAGCGCTGGGGCAGGAACCGGGTACACTGAAGCTTTCTTT. This codes for CSAGAGTGYTEAFF.

The chain recombines TRBV21-1 with TRBJ1-5; the D call in the table, TRBD1, was not verified against the DNA. TRBV21-1 counts as a pseudogene. This CDR3 is built from 15 residues. For the CDR3, the DNA is TGTGCCAGCAGCAAGGACAGCAATAGCAATCAGCCCCAGCATTTT. Translation gives CASSKDSNSNQPQHF.